This T cell receptor (beta chain) derives from a study of T-cell memory formation after mild COVID-19. Using its own MiXCR run on the 5' RACE reads, TCRdb lists one record per CDR3 protein. This table has roughly 560,000 distinct CDR3 sequences, roughly 22% appearing once. V lost 7 bases, J lost 5 bases, and 5 bases stayed unmatched. This CDR3 spans 14 amino acids. This clonotype was found a few times. The clonotype originates from an adult woman who had mild COVID-19 (a few samples of this study predate the infection). Cell type and time point are not known. The sample consisted of PBMCs or a T cell subset sorted from them (not recorded which). J is TRBJ2-1 and V is TRBV12-3 or TRBV12-4; 10 bases align to TRBD2. CDR3 nucleotides: TGTGCCAGCACCCCTCTAGCGGGGGACAATGAGCAGTTCTTC. Its protein product is CASTPLAGDNEQFF.